What follows is one TCR beta chain and its context. Antigen unknown. The entry originates in a study of cytomegalovirus exposure and HLA in healthy donors. Study-wide context: An early data release held approximately 80 million unique TCRs from HLA-typed donors.

The study's findings and limits: Roughly even sequencing depth across donors was the assumption behind the presence/absence analyses. The majority of TCR sequences were rare, yet some public TCRs appeared in many donors.

The ends were cut back, 1 base at V and 8 bases at J, with 19 bases in the middle. The germline CDR1 and CDR2 sequences are SGHRS and YFSETQ. The CDR3 totals 16 residues. Primers for the PCR totalled 60 Vbeta and 13 Jbeta. Sequencing used immunoSEQ multiplex PCR; TCRdb keeps in-frame clones, though not all of them. The sample yields about 100,000 clones, over 75% seen once. This clonotype was sampled from a woman aged 18-29 years in good health and CMV-seropositive. The specimen was PBMCs. This chain connects TRBV5-1 to TRBJ2-1; perhaps TRBD2 as D (6 bases). The chain's CDR3 is CASSLSTGVGRYEQFF. The CDR3 DNA sequence: TGCGCCAGCAGCTTGAGTACGGGAGTGGGTCGCTATGAGCAGTTCTTC.